The present T cell receptor (beta chain) was sequenced within a study of blood T cell repertoires in COVID-19. The overall study: Samples came from the United States, Italy and Spain, spanning acute and convalescent COVID-19. Nucleic acid was either cDNA or gDNA, and it came from T cells, B-cell-depleted T cells, or PBMCs.

In the original analysis: From reference gene primer amplification, estimates of nucleated cell counts were derived. Using immunoSEQ multiplex PCR, the repertoire was profiled, and TCRdb retains in-frame clones only, with some absent. The DNA was the basis for D and trimming; V, J and clone size are from that table. The table records 150,000 to 200,000 clones, about 88% of them present only once. The germline V gene encodes CDR1 SGHVS and CDR2 FQNEAQ. V lost 5 bases and J lost 6, with 20 bases in between. The CDR3 runs 16 residues. The origin of this receptor is a man aged 60 to 69 with active or convalescent COVID-19. The specimen was peripheral blood. V is TRBV7-8 and J is TRBJ1-5; D possibly corresponds to TRBD1 (5 bases). In DNA, the CDR3 is TGTGCCAGCAGCCCAACCTATGAGGGGAGGTCTCAGCCCCAGCATTTT. Translation gives CASSPTYEGRSQPQHF.